The T cell receptor beta chain described here comes from a study of vaccination and CD4 T cells after COVID-19. Whole-study findings and limits: In convalescent patients, 304 of 307 vaccine-specific clones were mono-reactive for SARS-CoV-2 spike.

Scientists ran DNA taken from cultured CD4+ T cells through the Oncomine TCR Beta short-read assay for sequencing. TCRdb independently ran MiXCR on the PCR reads; one entry per CDR3 protein. Of 7,500 or so distinct CDR3 sequences in the sample, 65% to 75% were seen once. The CDR3 contains 13 residues. CDR1 and CDR2 from the germline V gene are MDHEN and SYDVKM. Trimming pared 6 bases from V and 10 bases from J, leaving 16 bases between. Treatment: approximately 10-day PBMC culture with coronavirus spike peptide pools or control peptides (ViraFEST assay). Notes on this clonotype: The target antigen is unknown.

This TCR derives from a human donor with COVID-19. The rearrangement links TRBV28 to TRBJ1-5; possible D gene TRBD1, 5 bases. Specimen: cultured CD4+ T cells from blood, collected after SARS-CoV-2 vaccination. The CDR3 nucleotides read TGTGCCAGCAGGTTTTCGGGGGGTGGACCCCAGCATTTT. Protein: CASRFSGGGPQHF.